The subject of this entry is one T cell receptor (beta chain). Repertoires were generated with immunoSEQ multiplex PCR, while TCRdb's copy carries only in-frame clones and drops some. The sample yields tens of thousands of clones, 90% to 95% seen once. This sample was included in a study of blood T cell repertoires in COVID-19. Study-wide background: Whether acute or convalescent, the COVID-19 samples came from the United States, Italy and Spain. T cells, B-cell-depleted T cells, or PBMCs supplied cDNA or gDNA.

This CDR3 has 17 residues. From germline, CDR1 is SGHVS and CDR2 FQNEAQ. The V end lost 0 bases, the J end lost 4 bases, and 16 bases lay between the germline ends. The TCR was taken from a human donor in a cohort sampled during active COVID-19. V usage is TRBV7-8 and J usage is TRBJ1-5; weak D call: TRBD1 (6 bases). Sequenced: peripheral blood. This CDR3 is CASSLAGIRGANQPQHF. CDR3 nucleotides: TGTGCCAGCAGCTTAGCGGGTATCAGGGGCGCAAATCAGCCCCAGCATTTT.